The rows below give T cell receptor beta chains drawn from one sample of a study of shared clonotypes between healthy human individuals. This table comes from immunoSEQ multiplex PCR, and its TCRdb copy is limited to in-frame clones, with some not included. The table has hundreds of thousands of clones, about 91% seen once. Sequenced: naive CD8+ T cells sorted from blood. The receptors come from a man aged 25 to 45 in good health. CDR3s include the opening cysteine and the closing phenylalanine or tryptophan. Each record gives: clone size, J gene, D gene, V gene, CDR3 DNA, CDR3 protein. D genes are given only for firm matches. Clone size appears in some rows only: once, few, many, or a class for an expanded clone.

>-|TRBJ2-3|TRBD1|TRBV5-1
TGCGCCAGCAGCTACGACGCCGGGACAGCTAGCACAGATACGCAGTATTTT
CASSYDAGTASTDTQYF
>-|TRBJ2-7|TRBD2|TRBV10-1
TGCGCCAGCAGTGAGTCTTCTAGCGGCGAGCAGTACTTC
CASSESSSGEQYF
>-|TRBJ2-6|TRBD1|TRBV10-3
TGTGCCATCAGTGAGTATCCAGGACAGGATCTCTCTGGGGCCAACGTCCTGACTTTC
CAISEYPGQDLSGANVLTF
>-|TRBJ1-4|-|TRBV5-1
TGCGCCAGCAGCTTGGTGTGGGGGGACGAAAAACTGTTTTTT
CASSLVWGDEKLFF
>-|TRBJ2-7|-|TRBV11-2
TGTGCCAGCAGCTTGTTTGGTTTCGACGAGCAGTACTTC
CASSLFGFDEQYF
>-|TRBJ2-3|TRBD2|TRBV27
TGTGCCAGCAGTACCCTTGGCCCGGGGACTAGCGGCACAGATACGCAGTATTTT
CASSTLGPGTSGTDTQYF
>-|TRBJ2-1|TRBD2|TRBV29-1
TGCAGCGTCGTACCGGGACTAGCGGTGTACAATGAGCAGTTCTTC
CSVVPGLAVYNEQFF
>-|TRBJ2-1|-|TRBV10-3
TGTGCCATCAGTGAGTCGCAGTCTTCACTGGGGCAGTTCTTC
CAISESQSSLGQFF
>-|TRBJ1-2|-|TRBV6-1
TGTGCCAGCGCCGCGGGACCTGGCTACACCTTC
CASAAGPGYTF
>-|TRBJ2-3|-|TRBV28
TGTGCCAGCAGTTACCGGGACCGGCGCACAGATACGCAGTATTTT
CASSYRDRRTDTQYF
>-|TRBJ1-4|-|TRBV4-3
TGCGCCAGCGGACCGAGAAGGGACGGACCTAATGAAAAACTGTTTTTT
CASGPRRDGPNEKLFF
>-|TRBJ2-7|TRBD2|TRBV6-5
TGTGCCAGCAGCCCCGTAGCGGGAATGGGCGAGCAGTACTTC
CASSPVAGMGEQYF
>-|TRBJ2-7|-|TRBV5-5
TGTGCCAGCAGCTTGGCGGGGAGCCGTGCCCGATACTACGAGCAGTACTTC
CASSLAGSRARYYEQYF
>-|TRBJ2-5|-|TRBV27
TGTGCCAGCAGTGCGTACGGACAGACACAAGAGACCCAGTACTTC
CASSAYGQTQETQYF
>-|TRBJ2-1|-|TRBV7-2
TGTGCCAGCAGCTTAGCTAGATACAATGAGCAGTTCTTC
CASSLARYNEQFF
>-|TRBJ2-1|-|TRBV7-9
TGTGCCAGCAGCTTAGACGACTATCATGAGCAGTTCTTC
CASSLDDYHEQFF
>-|TRBJ2-3|TRBD1|TRBV7-9
TGTGCCAGCAGCCCCCAGGACAGGGCCCTTCATCCAGATACGCAGTATTTT
CASSPQDRALHPDTQYF
>-|TRBJ2-7|TRBD2|TRBV19
TGTGCCAGTAGTATATGGACTAGCGGGAGAGGGACCTACGAGCAGTACTTC
CASSIWTSGRGTYEQYF
>-|TRBJ2-5|-|TRBV11-2
TGTGCCAGCAGCGCTATCGGGCCATACCGCCAAGAGACCCAGTACTTC
CASSAIGPYRQETQYF
>-|TRBJ1-1|-|TRBV28
TGTGCCAGCAGTTTAATGTCGAACACTGAAGCTTTCTTT
CASSLMSNTEAFF
>-|TRBJ2-3|-|TRBV14
TGTGCCAGCAGCCAGGAAAACGAATCCCTTTGGGGCACAGATACGCAGTATTTT
CASSQENESLWGTDTQYF
>once|TRBJ2-1|-|TRBV4-3
TGCGCCAGCAGCCAAGGGTCGGGCTTCCACAATGAGCAGTTCTTC
CASSQGSGFHNEQFF
>-|TRBJ2-1|-|TRBV5-1
TGCGCCAGCAGCTTTTCTGTTGAGCAGTTCTTC
CASSFSVEQFF
>-|TRBJ2-2|TRBD1|TRBV7-2
TGTGCCAGCAGCTCTGACAGGGGGCTTGCCGGGGAGCTGTTTTTT
CASSSDRGLAGELFF
>-|TRBJ1-2|TRBD1|TRBV27
TGTGCCAGTTCTTTGGACAGGGGACTTAACTATGGCTACACCTTC
CASSLDRGLNYGYTF
>-|TRBJ1-2|-|TRBV2
TGTGCCAGCAGGACATGGACAGACTCCTATGGCTACACCTTC
CASRTWTDSYGYTF
>-|TRBJ2-1|-|TRBV4-3
TGCGCCAGCAGCCCGACAAGACTAGGTCGGGCCTACAATGAGCAGTTCTTC
CASSPTRLGRAYNEQFF
>once|TRBJ2-3|-|TRBV4-3
TGCGCCAGCAGCCAAGACGCAGCGGATAGCACAGATACGCAGTATTTT
CASSQDAADSTDTQYF
>-|TRBJ2-1|-|TRBV4-1
TGCGCCAGCAGATTTGACGTTGGAAAGCAGTTCTTC
CASRFDVGKQFF
>once|TRBJ1-3|TRBD1|TRBV4-3
TGCGCCAGCAGCCAAGAGGTCCAGGGGGAAACGGGAAACACCATATATTTT
CASSQEVQGETGNTIYF
>-|TRBJ1-1|-|TRBV7-9
TGTGCCAGCAGCTTAGCGCATCCTCTCGAAGCTTTCTTT
CASSLAHPLEAFF
>-|TRBJ2-7|TRBD1|TRBV27
TGTGCCAGCAGACCCGCACCGGGACAGGATTCCTACGAGCAGTACTTC
CASRPAPGQDSYEQYF
>-|TRBJ2-4|-|TRBV28
TGTGCCAGCAGTTTTGAAGAAAGCAAAAACATTCAGTACTTC
CASSFEESKNIQYF
>-|TRBJ1-2|TRBD1|TRBV6-6
TGTGCCAGCGCGACAGGGGGCGCGGATGGCTACACCTTC
CASATGGADGYTF
>-|TRBJ1-2|-|TRBV12-2
TGTGCAAGTCGCTTAAGACAGGGTGCCTTTAACTATGGCTACACCTTC
CASRLRQGAFNYGYTF
>-|TRBJ2-1|TRBD2|TRBV5-4
TGTGCCAGCAGCTTGGCCCTAGCGGGAGGTGAGCAGTTCTTC
CASSLALAGGEQFF
>-|TRBJ1-4|-|TRBV2
TGTGCCAGCATTAAAGGGGGGACGGGGAATGAAAAACTGTTTTTT
CASIKGGTGNEKLFF
>-|TRBJ2-1|TRBD2|TRBV28
TGTGCCAGCAGTCCCGGACTAGCGGATGAGCAGTTCTTC
CASSPGLADEQFF
>-|TRBJ2-4|TRBD2|TRBV27
TGTGCCAGCAGCTTAGCGGGAGCCAAAAACATTCAGTACTTC
CASSLAGAKNIQYF
>-|TRBJ2-1|-|TRBV29-1
TGCAGCGTTGAAGAGGGAATCCGCAATGAGCAGTTCTTC
CSVEEGIRNEQFF
>-|TRBJ1-4|-|TRBV6-1
TGTGCCAGCAGTGGCAGGGATTTGGCTGAAAAACTGTTTTTT
CASSGRDLAEKLFF
>once|TRBJ1-2|-|TRBV27
TGTGCCAGCAGTTATTCTGCAGGAAGAAACTATGGCTACACCTTC
CASSYSAGRNYGYTF
>few|TRBJ2-7|-|TRBV4-1
TGCGCCAGCAGCCAAACGGTCTCCTACGAGCAGTACTTC
CASSQTVSYEQYF
>-|TRBJ2-5|-|TRBV29-1
TGCAGCGTTGCCCTTCTTCCGGGACAACAAGAAGAGACCCAGTACTTC
CSVALLPGQQEETQYF
>-|TRBJ1-4|-|TRBV11-2
TGTGCCAGCAGCTTAGACGGGGGACGGCGGGAAAAACTGTTTTTT
CASSLDGGRREKLFF
>few|TRBJ2-7|-|TRBV4-1
TGCGCCAGCAGCCAAGTTGGGTCGGCGGACTACGAGCAGTACTTC
CASSQVGSADYEQYF
>-|TRBJ2-7|TRBD2|TRBV5-4
TGTGCCAGCAGCGTCCAGCGGGAGTTATACGAGCAGTACTTC
CASSVQRELYEQYF
>-|TRBJ2-1|-|TRBV7-9
TGTGCCAGCAGCTACTCTCATAGCGGAAGCTCCTACAATGAGCAGTTCTTC
CASSYSHSGSSYNEQFF
>-|TRBJ2-1|TRBD2|TRBV27
TGTGCCAGCAGTTGGTCAATAGCGGGAGGGCCCTTGGATGAGCAGTTCTTC
CASSWSIAGGPLDEQFF
>-|TRBJ1-1|TRBD1|TRBV9
TGTGCCAGCAGCAGATTGGGACAGGGGAACACTGAAGCTTTCTTT
CASSRLGQGNTEAFF
>-|TRBJ1-2|-|TRBV6-1
TGTGCCAGCAGGGGGGGCAGCAACTATGGCTACACCTTC
CASRGGSNYGYTF
>-|TRBJ1-1|-|TRBV7-9
TGTGCCAGCAGTCCCTTAGGGGGGATCAACACTGAAGCTTTCTTT
CASSPLGGINTEAFF
>-|TRBJ2-2|-|TRBV29-1
TGCAGCGTCCCATGGGGCACCGGGGAGCTGTTTTTT
CSVPWGTGELFF
>-|TRBJ2-7|TRBD2|TRBV7-2
TGTGCCAGCAGCTTAGATACTAGCGGCTCCTACGAGCAGTACTTC
CASSLDTSGSYEQYF